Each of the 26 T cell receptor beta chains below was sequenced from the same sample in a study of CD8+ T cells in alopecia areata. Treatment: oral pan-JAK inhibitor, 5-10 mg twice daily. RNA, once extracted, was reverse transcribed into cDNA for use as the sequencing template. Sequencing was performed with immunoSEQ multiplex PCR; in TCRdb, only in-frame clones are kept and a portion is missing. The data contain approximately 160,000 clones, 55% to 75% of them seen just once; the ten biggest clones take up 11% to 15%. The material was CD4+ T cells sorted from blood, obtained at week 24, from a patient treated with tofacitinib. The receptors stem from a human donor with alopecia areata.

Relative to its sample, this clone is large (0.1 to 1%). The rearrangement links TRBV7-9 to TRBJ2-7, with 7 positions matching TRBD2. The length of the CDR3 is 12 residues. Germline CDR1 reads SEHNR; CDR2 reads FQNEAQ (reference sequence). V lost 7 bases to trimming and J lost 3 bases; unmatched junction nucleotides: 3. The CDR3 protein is CASTRGNYEQYF. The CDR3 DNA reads TGTGCCAGCACGCGGGGGAACTACGAGCAGTACTTC.

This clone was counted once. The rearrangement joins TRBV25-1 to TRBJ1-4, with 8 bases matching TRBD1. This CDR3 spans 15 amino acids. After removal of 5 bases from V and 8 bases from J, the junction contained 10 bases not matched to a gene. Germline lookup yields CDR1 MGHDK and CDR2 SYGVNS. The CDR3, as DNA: TGTGCCAGCAGTCGATTGGACAGGGCAGGAGAAAAACTGTTTTTT. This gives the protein CASSRLDRAGEKLFF.

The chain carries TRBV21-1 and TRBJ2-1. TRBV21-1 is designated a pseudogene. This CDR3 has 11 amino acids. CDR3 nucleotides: TGTGCCAGCAGCGAAGACAATGAGCAGTTCTTC. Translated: CASSEDNEQFF.

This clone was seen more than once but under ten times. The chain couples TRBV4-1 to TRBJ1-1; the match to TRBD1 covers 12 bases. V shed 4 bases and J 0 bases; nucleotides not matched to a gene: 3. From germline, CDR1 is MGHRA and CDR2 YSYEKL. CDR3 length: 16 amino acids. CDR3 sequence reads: CASSLGQGALNTEAFF. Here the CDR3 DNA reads TGCGCCAGCAGCCTGGGACAGGGGGCCTTGAACACTGAAGCTTTCTTT.

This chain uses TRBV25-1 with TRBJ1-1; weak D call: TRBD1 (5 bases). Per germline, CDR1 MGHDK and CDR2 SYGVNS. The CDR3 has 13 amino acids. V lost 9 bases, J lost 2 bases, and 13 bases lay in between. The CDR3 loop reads CASTGGANTEAFF. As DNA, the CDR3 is TGTGCCAGTACCGGAGGGGCCAACACTGAAGCTTTCTTT. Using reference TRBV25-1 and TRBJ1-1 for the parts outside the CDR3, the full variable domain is EADIYQTPRYLVIGTGKKITLECSQTMGHDKMYWYQQDPGMELHLIHYSYGVNSTEKGDLSSESTVSRIRTEHFPLTLESARPSHTSQYLCASTGGANTEAFFGQGTRLTVV.

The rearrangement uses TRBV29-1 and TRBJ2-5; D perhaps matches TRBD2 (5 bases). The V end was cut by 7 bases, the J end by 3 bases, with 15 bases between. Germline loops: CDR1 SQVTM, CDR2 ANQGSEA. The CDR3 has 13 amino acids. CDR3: CSAFVGSEETQYF. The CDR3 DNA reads TGCAGCGCGTTTGTAGGGAGCGAAGAGACCCAGTACTTC.

DNA for the CDR3: TGCAGCGCATTCCAGGGGGTGAGCACCGGGGAGCTGTTTTTT. This gives the protein CSAFQGVSTGELFF. This chain connects TRBV29-1 to TRBJ2-2, with 7 nucleotides matching TRBD1. Unmatched junction bases numbered 9, after V lost 7 bases and J lost 4 bases. The germline V gene has CDR1 SQVTM and CDR2 ANQGSEA. CDR3 length equals 14 residues.

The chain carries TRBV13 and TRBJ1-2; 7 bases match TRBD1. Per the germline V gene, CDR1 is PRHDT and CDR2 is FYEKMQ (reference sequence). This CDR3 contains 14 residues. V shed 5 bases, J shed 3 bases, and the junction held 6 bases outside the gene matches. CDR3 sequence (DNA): TGTGCCAGCAGCGCACAAACAGGGGACTATGGCTACACCTTC. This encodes CASSAQTGDYGYTF.

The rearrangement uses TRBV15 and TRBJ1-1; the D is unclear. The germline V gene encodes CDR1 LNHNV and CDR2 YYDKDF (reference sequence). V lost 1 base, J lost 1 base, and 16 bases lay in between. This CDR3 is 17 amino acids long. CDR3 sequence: CATSRGPWGAANTEAFF. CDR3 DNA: TGTGCCACCAGCAGAGGTCCGTGGGGAGCCGCGAACACTGAAGCTTTCTTT.

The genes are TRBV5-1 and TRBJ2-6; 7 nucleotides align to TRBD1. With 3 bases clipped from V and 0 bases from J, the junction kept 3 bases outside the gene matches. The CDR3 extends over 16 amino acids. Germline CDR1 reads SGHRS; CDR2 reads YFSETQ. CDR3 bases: TGCGCCAGCAGCTGGGACAGTGACTCTGGGGCCAACGTCCTGACTTTC. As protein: CASSWDSDSGANVLTF.

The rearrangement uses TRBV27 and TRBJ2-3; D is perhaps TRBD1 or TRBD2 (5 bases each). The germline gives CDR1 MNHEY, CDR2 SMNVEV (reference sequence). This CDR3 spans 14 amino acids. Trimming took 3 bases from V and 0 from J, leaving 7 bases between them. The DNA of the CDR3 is TGTGCCAGCAGTTTGGGGGTTAGCACAGATACGCAGTATTTT. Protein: CASSLGVSTDTQYF.

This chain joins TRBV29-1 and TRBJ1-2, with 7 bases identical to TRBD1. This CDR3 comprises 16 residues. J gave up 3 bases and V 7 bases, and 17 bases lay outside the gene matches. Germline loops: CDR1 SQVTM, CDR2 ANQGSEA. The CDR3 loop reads CSAAGGDSYTDYGYTF. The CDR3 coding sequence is TGCAGCGCAGCCGGAGGGGACAGCTATACAGACTATGGCTACACCTTC.

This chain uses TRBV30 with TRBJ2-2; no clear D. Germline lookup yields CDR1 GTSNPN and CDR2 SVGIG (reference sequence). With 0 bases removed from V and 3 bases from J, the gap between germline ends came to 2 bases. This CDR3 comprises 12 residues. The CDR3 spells CAWSVYTGELFF. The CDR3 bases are TGTGCCTGGAGTGTTTACACCGGGGAGCTGTTTTTT. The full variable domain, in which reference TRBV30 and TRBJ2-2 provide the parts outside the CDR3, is SQTIHQWPATLVQPVGSPLSLECTVEGTSNPNLYWYRQAAGRGLQLLFYSVGIGQISSEVPQNLSASRPQDRQFILSSKKLLLSDSGFYLCAWSVYTGELFFGEGSRLTVL.

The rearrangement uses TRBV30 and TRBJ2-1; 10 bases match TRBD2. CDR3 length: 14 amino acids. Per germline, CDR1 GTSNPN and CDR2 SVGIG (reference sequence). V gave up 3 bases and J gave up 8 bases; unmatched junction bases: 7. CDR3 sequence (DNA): TGTGCCTGGAGGGGAGGGACTAGCGTCTATGAGCAGTTCTTC. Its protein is CAWRGGTSVYEQFF.

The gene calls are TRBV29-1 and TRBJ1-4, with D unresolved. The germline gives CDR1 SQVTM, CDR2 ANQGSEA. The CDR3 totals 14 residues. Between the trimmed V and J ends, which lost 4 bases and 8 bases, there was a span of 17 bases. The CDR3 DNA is TGCAGCGTTGTTTCCCCCCGGCAGCGGGAAAAACTGTTTTTT. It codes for CSVVSPRQREKLFF.

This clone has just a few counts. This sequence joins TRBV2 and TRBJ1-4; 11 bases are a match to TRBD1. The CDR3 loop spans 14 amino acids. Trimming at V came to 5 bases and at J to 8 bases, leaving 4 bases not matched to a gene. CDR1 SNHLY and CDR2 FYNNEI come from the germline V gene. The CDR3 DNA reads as TGTGCCAGCAGTAGGGACAGGGGGAAAGAAAAACTGTTTTTT. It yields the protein CASSRDRGKEKLFF.

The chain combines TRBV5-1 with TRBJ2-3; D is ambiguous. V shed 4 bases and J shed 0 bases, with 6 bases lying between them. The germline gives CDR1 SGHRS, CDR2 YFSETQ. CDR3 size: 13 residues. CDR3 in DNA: TGCGCCAGCAGCCCCACTAGCACAGATACGCAGTATTTT. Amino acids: CASSPTSTDTQYF.

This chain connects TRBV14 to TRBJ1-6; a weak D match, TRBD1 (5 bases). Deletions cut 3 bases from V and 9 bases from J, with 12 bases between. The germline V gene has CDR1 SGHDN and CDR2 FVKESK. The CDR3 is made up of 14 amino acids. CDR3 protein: CASSHPGLGSPLHF. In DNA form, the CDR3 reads TGTGCCAGCAGCCACCCGGGACTTGGTTCACCCCTCCACTTT.

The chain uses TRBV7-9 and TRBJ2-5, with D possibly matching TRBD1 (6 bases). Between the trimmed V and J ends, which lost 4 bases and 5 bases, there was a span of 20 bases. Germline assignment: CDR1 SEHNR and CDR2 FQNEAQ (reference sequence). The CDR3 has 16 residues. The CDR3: CASSYEGVANVETQYF. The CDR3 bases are TGTGCCAGCAGCTACGAGGGGGTCGCGAATGTTGAGACCCAGTACTTC.

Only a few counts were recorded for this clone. Here the CDR3 reads CATSRETGELFF. CDR3 nucleotide sequence: TGTGCCACCAGCAGAGAAACCGGGGAGCTGTTTTTT. The chain links TRBV15 to TRBJ2-2; D gene ambiguous. The V and J ends lost 0 bases and 5 bases respectively, with 1 base between them. The germline V gene has CDR1 LNHNV and CDR2 YYDKDF (reference sequence). The CDR3 is made up of 12 amino acids.

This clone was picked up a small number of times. The CDR3 bases are TGTGCCTGGAGTATCGCGGACAGTTCACCCCTCCACTTT. Encoded protein: CAWSIADSSPLHF. V gene TRBV30 combines with J gene TRBJ1-6; D may be TRBD1 (6 bases). CDR1 is GTSNPN, CDR2 SVGIG, per germline (reference sequence). The germline V and J ends were trimmed by 2 bases and 9 bases, with 11 bases remaining between them. The CDR3 extends over 13 amino acids.

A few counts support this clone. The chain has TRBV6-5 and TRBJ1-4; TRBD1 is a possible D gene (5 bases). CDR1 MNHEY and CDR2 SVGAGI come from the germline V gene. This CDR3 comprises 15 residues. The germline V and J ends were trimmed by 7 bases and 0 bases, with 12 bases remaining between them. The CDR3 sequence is CASNRDGTTNEKLFF. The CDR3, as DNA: TGTGCCAGCAATAGGGACGGGACAACTAATGAAAAACTGTTTTTT.

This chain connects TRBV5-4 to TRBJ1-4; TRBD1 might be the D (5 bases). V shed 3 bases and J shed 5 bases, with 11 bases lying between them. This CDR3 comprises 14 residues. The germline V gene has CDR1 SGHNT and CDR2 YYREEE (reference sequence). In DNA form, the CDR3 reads TGTGCCAGCAGCTCGGGGGGTACGAATGAAAAACTGTTTTTT. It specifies CASSSGGTNEKLFF.

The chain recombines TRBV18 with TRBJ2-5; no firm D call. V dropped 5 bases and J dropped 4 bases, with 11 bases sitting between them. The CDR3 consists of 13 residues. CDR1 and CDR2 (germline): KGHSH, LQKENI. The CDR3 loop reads CASSTNSVETQYF. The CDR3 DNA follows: TGTGCCAGCTCAACCAACTCTGTAGAGACCCAGTACTTC.

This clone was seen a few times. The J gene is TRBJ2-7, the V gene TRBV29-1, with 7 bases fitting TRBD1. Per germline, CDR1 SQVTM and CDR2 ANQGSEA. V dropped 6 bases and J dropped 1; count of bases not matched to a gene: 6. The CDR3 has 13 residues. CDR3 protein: CSVRDSASYEQYF. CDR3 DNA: TGCAGCGTACGGGACAGCGCGTCCTACGAGCAGTACTTC.

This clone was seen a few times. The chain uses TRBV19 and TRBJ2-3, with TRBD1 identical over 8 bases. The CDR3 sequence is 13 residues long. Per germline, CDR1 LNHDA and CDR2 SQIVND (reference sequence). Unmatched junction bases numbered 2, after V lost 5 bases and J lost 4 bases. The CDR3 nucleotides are TGTGCCAGTAGTCCGACAGGGGCAGATACGCAGTATTTT. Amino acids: CASSPTGADTQYF.